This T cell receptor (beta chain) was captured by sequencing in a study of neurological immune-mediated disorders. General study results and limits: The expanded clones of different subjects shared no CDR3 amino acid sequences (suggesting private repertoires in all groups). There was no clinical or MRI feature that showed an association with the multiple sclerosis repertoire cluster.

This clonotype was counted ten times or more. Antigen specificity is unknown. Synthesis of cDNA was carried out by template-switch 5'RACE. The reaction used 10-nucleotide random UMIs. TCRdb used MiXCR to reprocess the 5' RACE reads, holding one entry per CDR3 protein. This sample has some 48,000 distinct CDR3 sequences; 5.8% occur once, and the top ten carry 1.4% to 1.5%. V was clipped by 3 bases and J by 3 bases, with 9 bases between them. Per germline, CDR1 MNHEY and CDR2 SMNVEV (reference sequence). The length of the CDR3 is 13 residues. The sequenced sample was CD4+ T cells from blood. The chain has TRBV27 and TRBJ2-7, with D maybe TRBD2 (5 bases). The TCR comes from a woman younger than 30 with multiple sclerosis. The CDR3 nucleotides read TGTGCCAGCAGTTTCCGGGAAAACTACGAGCAGTACTTC. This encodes CASSFRENYEQYF.